These 29 T cell receptor beta chains were sequenced from one sample in a study of T-cell reconstitution after alpha-beta-depleted transplantation in children (dated by TCRdb to 2016 to 2018). The library was built by means of PCR. The data were produced on an Illumina HiSeq 2500. TCR libraries were prepared with molecular barcoding, using unique molecular identifiers to normalize TCRbeta repertoire quantification. TCRdb reprocessed the public reads (quality trimming at Q25 with fastp, clone calling with MiXCR) and kept in-frame beta chains. Merged by CDR3 protein, the rows form single entries marked with the most common genes and DNA. Here the sample has 490,000 or so distinct CDR3 sequences; about 11% occur a single time. Roughly 2% of the sample is in the top ten clones. Read against the paper, the sample's treatment or condition label means: allogeneic hematopoietic cell transplantation with graft depleted of TCRalphabeta T cells and CD19 B cells.

Here the sequenced sample was PBMCs, taken before TCRalphabeta/CD19-depleted stem cell transplant. These TCRs come from a child aged 2 to 10 with inherited bone marrow failure, due to receive a stem cell transplant.

The chain employs TRBV24-1 and TRBJ1-4; D is uncertain. The CDR3 consists of 15 residues. Looked up from germline, CDR1 is KGHDR and CDR2 is SFDVKD. Trimming removed 4 bases at V and 0 bases at J, with 8 bases between. The CDR3 here is CATSEGAATNEKLFF. CDR3 bases: TGTGCCACCAGTGAAGGTGCCGCAACTAATGAAAAACTGTTTTTT.

This clonotype was observed at least ten times. The rearrangement uses TRBV7-2 and TRBJ2-7; TRBD2 might be the D (6 bases). Trimming pared 5 bases from V and 3 bases from J, leaving 17 bases between. From germline, CDR1 is SGHTA and CDR2 FQGNSA. The CDR3 length is 15 residues. The CDR3 nucleotides are TGTGCCAGCAGCCTCCCCCGGCGGGGCAGCTACGAGCAGTACTTC. This codes for CASSLPRRGSYEQYF. Supplemented by reference TRBV7-2 and TRBJ2-7, the full variable domain reads GAGVSQSPSNKVTEKGKDVELRCDPISGHTALYWYRQSLGQGLEFLIYFQGNSAPDKSGLPSDRFSAERTGGSVSTLTIQRTQQEDSAVYLCASSLPRRGSYEQYFGPGTRLTVT.

This clonotype occurred many times. This chain joins TRBV24-1 and TRBJ2-1; 10 bases fit TRBD2. The CDR3 length is 16 residues. V trimming: 2 bases; J trimming: 4 bases; junction bases outside the gene matches: 4. CDR1 KGHDR and CDR2 SFDVKD come from the germline V gene. As DNA, the CDR3 is TGTGCCACCAGTGATTCTAGCGGGAGTACGTACAATGAGCAGTTCTTC. Its translation: CATSDSSGSTYNEQFF.

V gene TRBV12-3 or TRBV12-4 combines with J gene TRBJ1-1; D remains unclear. CDR3 length: 13 amino acids. V gave up 4 bases and J gave up 5 bases, with 11 bases separating them. In nucleotides, the CDR3 is TGTGCCAGCAGTTCTCGTCCAGATACTGAAGCTTTCTTT. Protein product: CASSSRPDTEAFF.

Of note for this clonotype: This may stem from a read error, because a much larger clone lies one nucleotide away. The chain combines TRBV29-1 with TRBJ1-2; 8 nucleotides match TRBD1. CDR3 size: 13 residues. The germline CDR1 and CDR2 sequences are SQVTM and ANQGSEA. Here the CDR3 reads CSVDRGVGRGCTF. For the CDR3, the DNA is TGCAGCGTCGACAGGGGAGTGGGGCGTGGCTGCACCTTC.

This clonotype occurred a few times. The V and J genes are TRBV5-4 and TRBJ1-1; TRBD1 agrees at 7 bases. The germline V gene encodes CDR1 SGHNT and CDR2 YYREEE (reference sequence). This CDR3 region has 15 residues. Trimming cost V 4 bases and J 0 bases; bases outside gene matches: 6. CDR3 bases: TGTGCCAGCAGCCGACAGGGTCTTATGAACACTGAAGCTTTCTTT. Protein product: CASSRQGLMNTEAFF.

This clonotype was counted only a few times. V and J are TRBV7-2 and TRBJ2-1; D is unresolved. The CDR3 sequence is 16 residues long. Germline-derived CDR1 and CDR2 are SGHTA and FQGNSA. The germline V and J ends were trimmed by 1 base and 6 bases, with 16 bases remaining between them. CDR3 region: CASSLVVTSTTNEQFF. The CDR3 DNA reads TGTGCCAGCAGCTTAGTAGTGACATCAACTACCAATGAGCAGTTCTTC.

The sample holds many counts of this clonotype. The chain employs TRBV14 and TRBJ2-5; D ambiguous. The CDR3 length is 14 residues. Trimming shortened V by 4 bases and J by 1 base, and 10 bases separated the two germline ends. Germline V gene lookup returns CDR1 SGHDN and CDR2 FVKESK. DNA of the CDR3: TGTGCCAGCAGCCTACAGAGACCCCAAGAGACCCAGTACTTC. Translation: CASSLQRPQETQYF.

In the case of this clonotype: One end of the junction varies from germline; a read error may be responsible. The chain employs TRBV19 and TRBJ2-1; possible D gene TRBD2, 5 bases. This CDR3 contains 15 residues. Germline lookup yields CDR1 LNHDA and CDR2 SQIVND (reference sequence). CDR3 region: CASNISLAIYNEQFF. For the CDR3, the DNA is TGTGCCAGTAATATAAGTCTAGCTATATACAATGAGCAGTTCTTC.

In this sample, this clonotype turned up many times. The chain couples TRBV10-3 to TRBJ2-5, with D hard to call. This CDR3 contains 12 residues. Trimming stripped 0 bases from V and 5 bases from J, with 4 bases between. Germline V lookup: CDR1 ENHRY, CDR2 SYGVKD. DNA for the CDR3: TGTGCCATCAGTGAGTCATGGGAGACCCAGTACTTC. Its protein product is CAISESWETQYF.

At least ten counts were recorded for this clonotype. This chain links TRBV27 with TRBJ2-7; the D is unclear. CDR1 and CDR2 from the germline V gene are MNHEY and SMNVEV (reference sequence). V gave up 6 bases and J gave up 2 bases, with 17 bases separating them. The CDR3 sequence is 15 residues long. Here the CDR3 DNA reads TGTGCCAGCAGACCATATGGCGGACGACCCTACGAGCAGTACTTC. Residues: CASRPYGGRPYEQYF.

This clonotype was found many times. V is TRBV6-5 and J is TRBJ2-1, with TRBD2 matching 9 bases. CDR1 and CDR2 (germline): MNHEY, SVGAGI. The V gene end was trimmed by 0 bases and the J gene end by 8 bases; junction bases not matched to a gene: 5. CDR3 size: 15 residues. The DNA for the CDR3 is TGTGCCAGCAGTTACTCTTCCGGCGGGAGGGATGAGCAGTTCTTC. Translating gives CASSYSSGGRDEQFF.

Many counts were recorded for this clonotype. V usage is TRBV28 and J usage is TRBJ2-1; 9 bases line up with TRBD2. The trim removed 7 bases at V and 4 bases at J, leaving 8 bases unmatched. Germline V gene data show CDR1 as MDHEN and CDR2 as SYDVKM. The CDR3 sequence is 15 residues long. CDR3 loop: CASTPPGLAYNEQFF. Written as DNA, the CDR3 is TGTGCCAGCACCCCCCCGGGACTAGCTTACAATGAGCAGTTCTTC.

This clonotype came up many times. V gene TRBV4-3 combines with J gene TRBJ2-7; D is possibly TRBD1 (5 bases). Germline V gene sequence: CDR1 LGHNA, CDR2 YSLEER. The CDR3 has 15 residues. Trimming took off 0 bases at V and 0 bases at J, with 9 bases between the two ends. The CDR3 coding sequence is TGCGCCAGCAGCCAAGATACGGACAACTCCTACGAGCAGTACTTC. This codes for CASSQDTDNSYEQYF.

The sample holds many counts of this clonotype. The rearrangement uses TRBV29-1 and TRBJ2-2, with 7 bases aligning to TRBD2. Germline CDR1 reads SQVTM; CDR2 reads ANQGSEA. The ends lost 3 bases at V and 7 bases at J; junction bases unmatched: 8. The CDR3 contains 14 residues. CDR3 sequence: CSVDGGVFGGELFF. In nucleotides, the CDR3 is TGCAGCGTTGATGGGGGGGTATTCGGCGGGGAGCTGTTTTTT.

This clonotype occurred many times. V and J are TRBV12-3 or TRBV12-4 and TRBJ2-1; TRBD2 might be the D (6 bases). Trimming cost V 6 bases and J 0 bases, with 15 bases left between them. The CDR3 loop spans 16 amino acids. In DNA, the CDR3 is TGTGCCAGCAGGCCCATGGGACTGAGCTCCTACAATGAGCAGTTCTTC. Its protein product is CASRPMGLSSYNEQFF.

This clonotype occurred many times. This sequence joins TRBV10-2 and TRBJ2-1, with TRBD2 as a possible D gene (5 bases). From germline, CDR1 is WSHSY and CDR2 SAAADI. CDR3 length: 14 amino acids. The V end lost 5 bases, the J end lost 2 bases, and 10 bases lay between the germline ends. CDR3 DNA: TGCGCCAGCAGTCGAACTAGGCCCTACAATGAGCAGTTCTTC. Translation: CASSRTRPYNEQFF.

The chain carries TRBV29-1 and TRBJ2-1; 8 bases agree with TRBD1. The CDR3 is 15 amino acids. Looked up from germline, CDR1 is SQVTM and CDR2 is ANQGSEA. V gave up 5 bases and J gave up 8 bases; unmatched junction bases: 14. The CDR3 loop reads CSVRAGGMSWDEQFF. The CDR3 nucleotides read TGCAGCGTTCGGGCAGGGGGCATGTCCTGGGATGAGCAGTTCTTC.

The chain employs TRBV5-1 and TRBJ1-1; D remains unclear. Trimming took 1 base from V and 4 from J, leaving 11 bases between them. Germline V gene lookup returns CDR1 SGHRS and CDR2 YFSETQ. The CDR3 loop spans 14 amino acids. The CDR3 is CASSLIGPATEAFF. CDR3 sequence (DNA): TGCGCCAGCAGCTTGATTGGGCCCGCCACTGAAGCTTTCTTT.

This clonotype was counted a few times. This chain connects TRBV27 to TRBJ1-2; D is undetermined. V was cut by 3 bases and J by 7 bases, with 18 bases left in between. Germline assignment: CDR1 MNHEY and CDR2 SMNVEV (reference sequence). This CDR3 is 15 amino acids long. CDR3 coding DNA: TGTGCCAGCAGTTTCATCGGACCCCCTCGTGGTGGCTACACCTTC. This codes for CASSFIGPPRGGYTF.

This clonotype was detected only a few times. V gene TRBV28 combines with J gene TRBJ2-5; D is unclear. The CDR3 is 15 amino acids. Germline CDR1 and CDR2: MDHEN and SYDVKM. Trimming left V 7 bases short and J 2 bases short, with 17 bases between. The CDR3 sequence is CASNTYDNTQETQYF. CDR3 sequence (DNA): TGTGCCAGCAATACATACGATAATACACAAGAGACCCAGTACTTC.

Only a few counts were recorded for this clonotype. The genes are TRBV12-3 or TRBV12-4 and TRBJ1-2; D is ambiguous. This CDR3 contains 16 residues. Between the trimmed V and J ends, which lost 5 bases and 7 bases, there was a span of 23 bases. The CDR3: CASSPVGLREFGGYTF. CDR3 coding DNA: TGTGCCAGCAGTCCCGTAGGGTTGCGGGAATTTGGTGGCTACACCTTC.

Many counts were recorded for this clonotype. The chain recombines TRBV5-1 with TRBJ2-3; 9 nucleotides match TRBD1. Germline CDR1 is SGHRS and CDR2 is YFSETQ. J lost 6 bases, V lost 0 bases, and 2 bases had no gene match. The CDR3 runs 14 residues. CDR3 DNA: TGCGCCAGCAGCTTGGAGGGGACAGGGGATACGCAGTATTTT. Amino acid sequence: CASSLEGTGDTQYF.

Comment on this clonotype: A much larger clonotype is one base distant, so this may be a read error. The V call is TRBV6-1, the J call TRBJ2-1; 7 bases are a match to TRBD2. Germline values: CDR1 MNHNS, CDR2 SASEGT. V shed 8 bases, J shed 3 bases, and the junction held 4 bases outside the gene matches. This CDR3 comprises 13 residues. The CDR3 reads CASGRAYYNEQFF. In nucleotides, the CDR3 is TGTGCCAGCGGGAGGGCCTACTACAATGAGCAGTTCTTC.

In the case of this clonotype: The CDR3 does not end in the conserved phenylalanine or tryptophan, so this is likely a read error. V is TRBV7-2 and J is TRBJ2-3; D may be TRBD2 (6 bases). Per germline, CDR1 SGHTA and CDR2 FQGNSA. CDR3 length equals 12 residues. The V end was cut by 5 bases, the J end by 5 bases, with 8 bases between. The CDR3 loop is CASSPGLDTQYV. DNA for the CDR3: TGTGCCAGCAGCCCGGGACTAGATACGCAGTATGTT.

Many counts were recorded for this clonotype. This chain uses TRBV21-1 with TRBJ1-2. TRBV21-1 is labeled a pseudogene. The CDR3 is 13 residues long. CDR3 bases: TGTGCCAGCAGCAAAGCGACAGTCTATGGCTACACCTTC. It is translated as CASSKATVYGYTF.

In this sample, this clonotype turned up many times. The rearrangement joins TRBV12-3 or TRBV12-4 to TRBJ1-5; the D gene is possibly TRBD1 (6 bases). Trimming stripped 6 bases from V and 3 bases from J, with 21 bases between. The CDR3 sequence is 17 residues long. CDR3 sequence reads: CASRGGGPGANNQPQHF. Written as DNA, the CDR3 is TGTGCCAGCAGGGGTGGGGGGCCAGGGGCAAACAATCAGCCCCAGCATTTT.

This clonotype was found many times. The chain employs TRBV7-9 and TRBJ2-1, with D hard to call. V lost 6 bases and J lost 0, with 12 bases in between. Per germline, CDR1 SEHNR and CDR2 FQNEAQ (reference sequence). This CDR3 has 15 residues. This chain's CDR3 is CASSPTVSSYNEQFF. CDR3 in DNA: TGTGCCAGCAGTCCTACAGTGAGCTCCTACAATGAGCAGTTCTTC. The full variable domain, with the rest looked up from reference TRBV7-9 and TRBJ2-1, is DTGVSQNPRHKITKRGQNVTFRCDPISEHNRLYWYRQTLGQGPEFLTYFQNEAQLEKSRLLSDRFSAERPKGSFSTLEIQRTEQGDSAMYLCASSPTVSSYNEQFFGPGTRLTVL.

A note on this clonotype: A much bigger clone sits one base away, suggesting this may be a read error. The chain joins TRBV3-1 to TRBJ2-1, with D hard to call. V was shortened by 4 bases and J by 1 base, with 11 bases between the two germline ends. The germline V gene encodes CDR1 LGHDT and CDR2 YNNKEL (reference sequence). This CDR3 comprises 15 residues. The CDR3 sequence: CASSPVVTSYNEQFF. The CDR3 nucleotides are TGTGCCAGCAGCCCGGTTGTGACTTCCTACAATGAGCAGTTCTTC.